Listed below are T cell receptor beta chains from one sample, sequenced in a study of blood T cell repertoires in COVID-19. Measured with immunoSEQ multiplex PCR; TCRdb has only the in-frame clones, and not every one. The data show hundreds of thousands of clones, about 88% seen once. The sequenced sample was peripheral blood. These receptors all stem from a woman in her thirties or forties who had recovered from COVID-19. CDR3s include the opening cysteine and the closing phenylalanine or tryptophan. Fields, in order: V gene, J gene, clone size, CDR3 length, D gene, CDR3 DNA, CDR3 protein. D genes are given only for firm matches. The size entry is marked missing in some rows and otherwise reads once, few, many or a size class.

V gene: TRBV11-2; J gene: TRBJ1-1; clone size: .; CDR3 length: 14; D gene: .; CDR3 DNA: TGTGCCAGCAGCTTACCCCCAGGGCAGGGGGAAGCTTTCTTT; CDR3 protein: CASSLPPGQGEAFF
V gene: TRBV19; J gene: TRBJ2-7; clone size: .; CDR3 length: 15; D gene: .; CDR3 DNA: TGTGCCAGTAGTACGCCGGGACTCCCTTTGGGTGAGCAGTACTTC; CDR3 protein: CASSTPGLPLGEQYF
V gene: TRBV4-2; J gene: TRBJ2-5; clone size: few; CDR3 length: 14; D gene: .; CDR3 DNA: TGTGCCAGCAGCCCCCGACTGGTAGGGGGGACCCAGTACTTC; CDR3 protein: CASSPRLVGGTQYF
V gene: TRBV7-6; J gene: TRBJ2-3; clone size: .; CDR3 length: 18; D gene: TRBD1; CDR3 DNA: TGTGCCAGCAGCTTAAGGACAGGGGAGGGATCGGGCACAGATACGCAGTATTTT; CDR3 protein: CASSLRTGEGSGTDTQYF
V gene: TRBV7-8; J gene: TRBJ2-7; clone size: .; CDR3 length: 18; D gene: TRBD2; CDR3 DNA: TGTGCCAGCAGCCAAATCGTTGCGGGGGGGTCCTTCTCCTACGAGCAGTACTTC; CDR3 protein: CASSQIVAGGSFSYEQYF
V gene: TRBV7-2; J gene: TRBJ2-1; clone size: once; CDR3 length: 16; D gene: TRBD2; CDR3 DNA: TGTGCCAGCAGCATAACTAGCGGGAGTTCGCGGAATGAGCAGTTCTTC; CDR3 protein: CASSITSGSSRNEQFF
V gene: TRBV5-8; J gene: TRBJ2-4; clone size: .; CDR3 length: 17; D gene: TRBD2; CDR3 DNA: TGTGCCAGCAGCCGCTGGGGGGGGGAGCTCGCCAAAAACATTCAGTACTTC; CDR3 protein: CASSRWGGELAKNIQYF
V gene: TRBV3-1/TRBV3-2; J gene: TRBJ1-3; clone size: .; CDR3 length: 14; D gene: TRBD1; CDR3 DNA: TGTGCCAGCAGCCCAAGACAGGGAGGAAACACCATATATTTT; CDR3 protein: CASSPRQGGNTIYF
V gene: TRBV7-6; J gene: TRBJ1-2; clone size: once; CDR3 length: 14; D gene: TRBD1; CDR3 DNA: TGTGCCAGCAGCTTAACCACAGGGGACTATGGCTACACCTTC; CDR3 protein: CASSLTTGDYGYTF
V gene: TRBV6-2/TRBV6-3; J gene: TRBJ2-7; clone size: .; CDR3 length: 15; D gene: .; CDR3 DNA: TGTGCCAGCAGTTACTCGGAGACTAAGATCTACGAGCAGTACTTC; CDR3 protein: CASSYSETKIYEQYF
V gene: TRBV30; J gene: TRBJ1-3; clone size: .; CDR3 length: 13; D gene: .; CDR3 DNA: TGTGCCTGGAGTGCCCTCTCTGGAAACACCATATATTTT; CDR3 protein: CAWSALSGNTIYF
V gene: TRBV2; J gene: TRBJ1-2; clone size: .; CDR3 length: 15; D gene: .; CDR3 DNA: TGTGCCAGCAGTGATTCGCCCCAGGGGTACTATGGCTACACCTTC; CDR3 protein: CASSDSPQGYYGYTF
V gene: TRBV19; J gene: TRBJ1-5; clone size: .; CDR3 length: 15; D gene: .; CDR3 DNA: TGTGCCAGTACGGGGGGGGTTTTTGGCAATCAGCCCCAGCATTTT; CDR3 protein: CASTGGVFGNQPQHF
V gene: TRBV30; J gene: TRBJ2-7; clone size: .; CDR3 length: 14; D gene: TRBD1; CDR3 DNA: TGTGCCTGGAGTGTAAAGGGGGCCGGGTACGAGCAGTACTTC; CDR3 protein: CAWSVKGAGYEQYF
V gene: TRBV7-9; J gene: TRBJ2-4; clone size: .; CDR3 length: 16; D gene: .; CDR3 DNA: TGTGCCAGCAGCTTACTCGGGATGGGGGCCAAAAACATTCAGTACTTC; CDR3 protein: CASSLLGMGAKNIQYF
V gene: TRBV6-1; J gene: TRBJ1-6; clone size: .; CDR3 length: 13; D gene: .; CDR3 DNA: TGTGCCAGCAGTGACAGGAATAATTCACCCCTCCACTTT; CDR3 protein: CASSDRNNSPLHF
V gene: TRBV28; J gene: TRBJ1-5; clone size: once; CDR3 length: 14; D gene: .; CDR3 DNA: TGTGCCAGCAGTTTAGCGGCAGCGAATCAGCCCCAGCATTTT; CDR3 protein: CASSLAAANQPQHF
V gene: TRBV11-2; J gene: TRBJ2-7; clone size: .; CDR3 length: 15; D gene: .; CDR3 DNA: TGTGCCAGCAGCTTAGAACGTCTAGGACTCTACGAGCAGTACTTC; CDR3 protein: CASSLERLGLYEQYF
V gene: TRBV6-1; J gene: TRBJ1-5; clone size: .; CDR3 length: 16; D gene: .; CDR3 DNA: TGTGCCAGCAGTGAACCCACCGGGATAACCAATCAGCCCCAGCATTTT; CDR3 protein: CASSEPTGITNQPQHF
V gene: TRBV11-2; J gene: TRBJ2-7; clone size: .; CDR3 length: 15; D gene: TRBD2; CDR3 DNA: TGTGCCAGCAGCTTAACGGCTAGCGGGAGTAACGAGCAGTACTTC; CDR3 protein: CASSLTASGSNEQYF
V gene: TRBV28; J gene: TRBJ2-7; clone size: once; CDR3 length: 15; D gene: TRBD1; CDR3 DNA: TGTGCCAGCAGCCTCGGACAGGGCTTGGGCTACGAGCAGTACTTC; CDR3 protein: CASSLGQGLGYEQYF
V gene: TRBV5-8; J gene: TRBJ1-2; clone size: .; CDR3 length: 14; D gene: .; CDR3 DNA: TGTGCCAGCAGCTTGCCTCAGGTTCTGCAGGGCTACACCTTC; CDR3 protein: CASSLPQVLQGYTF
V gene: TRBV12-5; J gene: TRBJ1-4; clone size: .; CDR3 length: 17; D gene: TRBD1; CDR3 DNA: TGTGCTAGTGGTTTAGCTGGACAGGTCCCAACTAATGAAAAACTGTTTTTT; CDR3 protein: CASGLAGQVPTNEKLFF
V gene: TRBV27; J gene: TRBJ2-3; clone size: .; CDR3 length: 14; D gene: TRBD1; CDR3 DNA: TGTGCCAGCAGTTCCCGGGACAGCGAAGATACGCAGTATTTT; CDR3 protein: CASSSRDSEDTQYF
V gene: TRBV4-3; J gene: TRBJ1-3; clone size: few; CDR3 length: 16; D gene: .; CDR3 DNA: TGCGCCAGCAGCCAGATAGCCGGGTCTTCTGGAAACACCATATATTTT; CDR3 protein: CASSQIAGSSGNTIYF
V gene: TRBV4-1; J gene: TRBJ2-4; clone size: .; CDR3 length: 14; D gene: .; CDR3 DNA: TGCGCCAGCAGCCAACCAGGAGCCAAAAACATTCAGTACTTC; CDR3 protein: CASSQPGAKNIQYF
V gene: TRBV16; J gene: TRBJ1-5; clone size: .; CDR3 length: 17; D gene: TRBD1; CDR3 DNA: TGTGCCAGCAGCCAAGAACAGGGGGGATGGATTGTTCAGCCCCAGCATTTT; CDR3 protein: CASSQEQGGWIVQPQHF
V gene: TRBV19; J gene: TRBJ2-2; clone size: .; CDR3 length: 15; D gene: TRBD1; CDR3 DNA: TGTGCCAGTAGTCGACAGGGGGTAGGCACCGGGGAGCTGTTTTTT; CDR3 protein: CASSRQGVGTGELFF
V gene: TRBV9; J gene: TRBJ2-5; clone size: .; CDR3 length: 14; D gene: .; CDR3 DNA: TGTGCCAGCAGCGCTGCTAGTCGCACGGTGACCCAGTACTTC; CDR3 protein: CASSAASRTVTQYF
V gene: TRBV30; J gene: TRBJ1-6; clone size: .; CDR3 length: 15; D gene: .; CDR3 DNA: TGTGCCTGGAGTTTTTGGGACACAGAGAATTCACCCCTCCACTTT; CDR3 protein: CAWSFWDTENSPLHF
V gene: TRBV9; J gene: TRBJ2-2; clone size: .; CDR3 length: 17; D gene: TRBD2; CDR3 DNA: TGTGCCAGCAGCCCCCGGGGGAGCGGGACGAACACCGGGGAGCTGTTTTTT; CDR3 protein: CASSPRGSGTNTGELFF
V gene: TRBV2; J gene: TRBJ2-3; clone size: .; CDR3 length: 17; D gene: TRBD2; CDR3 DNA: TGTGCCAGCAGTGAATCACTCGGACTAGAGGTAACAGATACGCAGTATTTT; CDR3 protein: CASSESLGLEVTDTQYF
V gene: TRBV3-1/TRBV3-2; J gene: TRBJ2-7; clone size: few; CDR3 length: 13; D gene: .; CDR3 DNA: TGTGCCAGCAGCCAAGTATTCGGTCCAGAGCAGTACTTC; CDR3 protein: CASSQVFGPEQYF
V gene: TRBV7-2; J gene: TRBJ2-5; clone size: once; CDR3 length: 14; D gene: .; CDR3 DNA: TGTGCCAGCAGCGCCGACAGCGTCCAAGAGACCCAGTACTTC; CDR3 protein: CASSADSVQETQYF
V gene: TRBV5-3; J gene: TRBJ1-2; clone size: .; CDR3 length: 15; D gene: .; CDR3 DNA: TGTGCCAGAGCCGAGCGAGAGGGAACTATCTATGGCTACACCTTC; CDR3 protein: CARAEREGTIYGYTF
V gene: TRBV27; J gene: TRBJ1-5; clone size: few; CDR3 length: 13; D gene: .; CDR3 DNA: TGTGCCAGCCAACAGGCCCCCAATCAGCCCCAGCATTTT; CDR3 protein: CASQQAPNQPQHF
V gene: TRBV18; J gene: TRBJ2-7; clone size: .; CDR3 length: 16; D gene: TRBD1; CDR3 DNA: TGTGCCAGCTCACCACCGAGAGGGACAGGACCCTACGAGCAGTACTTC; CDR3 protein: CASSPPRGTGPYEQYF
V gene: TRBV30; J gene: TRBJ2-6; clone size: once; CDR3 length: 17; D gene: .; CDR3 DNA: TGTGCCTGGAGGAGACAGGGAGGTCCCTCTGGGGCCAACGTCCTGACTTTC; CDR3 protein: CAWRRQGGPSGANVLTF
V gene: TRBV7-2; J gene: TRBJ2-7; clone size: .; CDR3 length: 15; D gene: TRBD2; CDR3 DNA: TGTGCCAGCAGCTTAGTGGCGGGGGGCGTCTACGAGCAGTACTTC; CDR3 protein: CASSLVAGGVYEQYF
V gene: TRBV7-2; J gene: TRBJ2-7; clone size: .; CDR3 length: 15; D gene: .; CDR3 DNA: TGTGCCAGCAGCTTAGAAGTTCAGGTTCCTTACGAGCAGTACTTC; CDR3 protein: CASSLEVQVPYEQYF
V gene: TRBV6-5; J gene: TRBJ1-2; clone size: .; CDR3 length: 14; D gene: TRBD1; CDR3 DNA: TGTGCCAGCAGGGCCTCGGGACAGGCCTATGGCTACACCTTC; CDR3 protein: CASRASGQAYGYTF
V gene: TRBV6-7; J gene: TRBJ2-7; clone size: .; CDR3 length: 20; D gene: TRBD1; CDR3 DNA: TGTGCCAGCAGTACTTATAATGGACAGGGGGTGTGTAAGCGGGACTACGAGCAGTACTTC; CDR3 protein: CASSTYNGQGVCKRDYEQYF
V gene: TRBV7-2; J gene: TRBJ2-1; clone size: .; CDR3 length: 16; D gene: .; CDR3 DNA: TGTGCCAGCAGCCTACTATCTGTATACGGTAATGATGAGCAGTTCTTC; CDR3 protein: CASSLLSVYGNDEQFF
V gene: TRBV2; J gene: TRBJ1-6; clone size: .; CDR3 length: 16; D gene: .; CDR3 DNA: TGTGCCAGCACCTGGAGTTGGGAGTCCTATAATTCACCCCTCCACTTT; CDR3 protein: CASTWSWESYNSPLHF
V gene: TRBV7-2; J gene: TRBJ1-4; clone size: once; CDR3 length: 14; D gene: .; CDR3 DNA: TGTGCCAGCAGCTTAGTCAGTGGTAATGAAAAACTGTTTTTT; CDR3 protein: CASSLVSGNEKLFF